A single sample is the source of the 30 T cell receptor beta chains below, sequenced in a study of cytomegalovirus exposure and HLA in healthy donors. A multiplex PCR was run with 60 Vbeta primers and 13 Jbeta primers. Assay used: immunoSEQ multiplex PCR; TCRdb lists only in-frame clones, some missing. Of about 170,000 clones listed, approximately 76% are singletons. Material: PBMCs. The source of these receptors is a woman younger than 35 in good health and CMV-seropositive.

V usage is TRBV7-2 and J usage is TRBJ1-1; 9 bases are a match to TRBD1. Per the germline V gene, CDR1 is SGHTA and CDR2 is FQGNSA. The CDR3 length is 14 residues. Trimming took 5 bases from V and 5 from J; bases not matched to a gene: 6. The CDR3 bases are TGTGCCAGCAGCCCCGACAGGGGGATGACTGAAGCTTTCTTT. This sequence encodes CASSPDRGMTEAFF.

V and J are TRBV6-6 and TRBJ2-1; D possibly corresponds to TRBD1 (6 bases). Trimming took off 0 bases at V and 4 bases at J, with 13 bases between the two ends. Germline V gene sequence: CDR1 MNHNY, CDR2 SVGAGI (reference sequence). There are 16 residues in the CDR3. The CDR3 is CASSYSTGTRYNEQFF. CDR3 bases: TGTGCCAGCAGTTACTCGACGGGGACAAGATACAATGAGCAGTTCTTC.

The genes are TRBV5-4 and TRBJ2-2; 9 nucleotides align to TRBD2. Germline V gene sequence: CDR1 SGHNT, CDR2 YYREEE (reference sequence). The CDR3 spans 17 residues. V lost 4 bases to trimming and J lost 1 base; unmatched junction nucleotides: 8. In DNA, the CDR3 is TGTGCCAGCAGCGCCCTTTTAGCGGGAGAGAACACCGGGGAGCTGTTTTTT. Translation gives CASSALLAGENTGELFF.

V usage is TRBV10-3 and J usage is TRBJ2-1; tentatively, D is TRBD1 (5 bases). With 0 bases removed from V and 8 bases from J, the gap between germline ends came to 17 bases. The CDR3 consists of 16 residues. Germline V gene data show CDR1 as ENHRY and CDR2 as SYGVKD. CDR3 nucleotide sequence: TGTGCCATCAGTGAGTCGGGGCAGTTTCCTAACGATGAGCAGTTCTTC. Amino acids: CAISESGQFPNDEQFF.

This clone appeared a few times. This sequence joins TRBV11-2 and TRBJ2-2; perhaps TRBD2 as D (5 bases). The CDR3 contains 14 residues. CDR1 and CDR2 from the germline V gene are SGHAT and FQNNGV. The V end lost 2 bases, the J end lost 7 bases, and 11 bases lay between the germline ends. CDR3 in DNA: TGTGCCAGCAGCTTATTCGTGGGAGACGGGGAGCTGTTTTTT. It is translated as CASSLFVGDGELFF.

Here the CDR3 DNA reads TGTGCCTGGAGTGTACTTTCGGGGGGGGCTGGAAACACCATATATTTT. Amino acid sequence: CAWSVLSGGAGNTIYF. The chain employs TRBV30 and TRBJ1-3, with D possibly being TRBD1 (5 bases). Germline V CDR1 and CDR2: GTSNPN, SVGIG (reference sequence). This CDR3 is built from 16 residues. Trimming left V 0 bases short and J 2 bases short, with 14 bases between. The whole variable domain, filled in from reference TRBV30 and TRBJ1-3, reads SQTIHQWPATLVQPVGSPLSLECTVEGTSNPNLYWYRQAAGRGLQLLFYSVGIGQISSEVPQNLSASRPQDRQFILSSKKLLLSDSGFYLCAWSVLSGGAGNTIYFGEGSWLTVV.

A few counts support this clone. The chain uses TRBV27 and TRBJ1-6; 11 nucleotides match TRBD1. In germline, CDR1 is MNHEY, CDR2 SMNVEV (reference sequence). The trim removed 6 bases at V and 4 bases at J, leaving 11 bases unmatched. The CDR3 has 18 residues. CDR3 in DNA: TGTGCCAGCAGCCGAGGGCGGACAGGGGGCATTTATAATTCACCCCTCCACTTT. This encodes CASSRGRTGGIYNSPLHF.

The gene calls are TRBV7-2 and TRBJ2-1, with 8 bases identical to TRBD1. In germline, CDR1 is SGHTA, CDR2 FQGNSA. Losses at the gene ends were 5 bases for V and 9 bases for J; bases not matched to a gene: 3. The CDR3 covers 12 residues. CDR3 nucleotides: TGTGCCAGCAGCAACCAGGGGGCTGAGCAGTTCTTC. Amino acids: CASSNQGAEQFF. The full variable domain, completed using reference TRBV7-2 and TRBJ2-1, is GAGVSQSPSNKVTEKGKDVELRCDPISGHTALYWYRQSLGQGLEFLIYFQGNSAPDKSGLPSDRFSAERTGGSVSTLTIQRTQQEDSAVYLCASSNQGAEQFFGPGTRLTVL.

This chain uses TRBV7-6 with TRBJ1-6, with D tentatively TRBD1 (6 bases). Germline CDR1 is SGHVS and CDR2 is FNYEAQ. The CDR3 has 17 residues. The V end lost 3 bases, the J end lost 9 bases, and 21 bases lay between the germline ends. CDR3 coding DNA: TGTGCCAGCAGCTTGGGGGCAGGAATTCGGGGGGTTTCACCCCTCCACTTT. Translation: CASSLGAGIRGVSPLHF.

This clone was seen a handful of times. The chain couples TRBV18 to TRBJ2-5; D may be TRBD2 (5 bases). The CDR3 spans 16 residues. Looked up from germline, CDR1 is KGHSH and CDR2 is LQKENI. Trimming removed 3 bases at V and 4 bases at J, with 18 bases between. The CDR3 spells CASSPLGEGIGETQYF. In DNA form, the CDR3 reads TGTGCCAGCTCACCCCTCGGTGAGGGAATAGGAGAGACCCAGTACTTC.

The gene calls are TRBV10-3 and TRBJ2-2, with TRBD2 as a possible D gene (5 bases). V dropped 5 bases and J dropped 6 bases, with 7 bases sitting between them. Germline loops: CDR1 ENHRY, CDR2 SYGVKD. The CDR3 extends over 12 amino acids. CDR3 DNA sequence: TGTGCCATCAGTAGAGGGTCCGGGGAGCTGTTTTTT. It codes for CAISRGSGELFF.

In its sample, this clone was seen once. The chain employs TRBV7-9 and TRBJ2-1; 13 bases are a match to TRBD2. V shed 5 bases, J shed 3 bases, and the junction held 7 bases outside the gene matches. Germline-derived CDR1 and CDR2 are SEHNR and FQNEAQ (reference sequence). This CDR3 comprises 17 residues. The DNA for the CDR3 is TGTGCCAGCAGCCTAGGGACTAGCGGGGCTCTCTACAATGAGCAGTTCTTC. Translating gives CASSLGTSGALYNEQFF. Variable domain in full (rest from reference TRBV7-9 and TRBJ2-1): DTGVSQNPRHKITKRGQNVTFRCDPISEHNRLYWYRQTLGQGPEFLTYFQNEAQLEKSRLLSDRFSAERPKGSFSTLEIQRTEQGDSAMYLCASSLGTSGALYNEQFFGPGTRLTVL.

The chain has TRBV9 and TRBJ2-5; a weak D match, TRBD2 (7 bases). This CDR3 region has 16 residues. CDR1 is SGDLS, CDR2 YYNGEE, per germline. Deletions cut 0 bases from V and 4 bases from J, with 16 bases between. The CDR3 here is CASSVDGGPSGETQYF. The CDR3 coding sequence is TGTGCCAGCAGCGTAGACGGGGGGCCGTCGGGAGAGACCCAGTACTTC.

The V gene is TRBV18, the J gene TRBJ1-5; TRBD1 might be the D (5 bases). CDR1 and CDR2 (germline): KGHSH, LQKENI. The V and J ends lost 6 bases and 3 bases respectively, with 9 bases between them. The CDR3 contains 13 residues. This CDR3 is CASSQGHNQPQHF. In nucleotides, the CDR3 is TGTGCCAGCTCCCAGGGCCACAATCAGCCCCAGCATTTT.

This chain connects TRBV7-9 to TRBJ1-2; D may be TRBD1 (6 bases). Per the germline V gene, CDR1 is SEHNR and CDR2 is FQNEAQ (reference sequence). CDR3 length equals 14 residues. V lost 1 base to trimming and J lost 6 bases, with 12 bases between them. CDR3 DNA: TGTGCCAGCAGCTTAGACGGGACACTGAATGGCTACACCTTC. Protein product: CASSLDGTLNGYTF.

This clone was observed a single time. V and J are TRBV29-1 and TRBJ2-1; D possibly corresponds to TRBD2 (5 bases). V lost 7 bases to trimming and J lost 0 bases, with 10 bases between them. This CDR3 spans 13 amino acids. Germline V CDR1 and CDR2: SQVTM, ANQGSEA. CDR3 nucleotides: TGCAGCGCCCGAGGGAGCTCCTACAATGAGCAGTTCTTC. It translates to CSARGSSYNEQFF.

J is TRBJ2-6 and V is TRBV28; 7 positions match TRBD1. The CDR3 runs 18 residues. Looked up from germline, CDR1 is MDHEN and CDR2 is SYDVKM. V was pared by 5 bases and J by 0 bases, with 10 bases of the junction left unmatched. In DNA form, the CDR3 reads TGTGCCAGCAGTCCTCCACAGGGGTTGGGCTCTGGGGCCAACGTCCTGACTTTC. Translating it yields CASSPPQGLGSGANVLTF.

This rearrangement joins TRBV27 to TRBJ1-5, with D tentatively TRBD1 (6 bases). The CDR3 covers 15 residues. Looked up from germline, CDR1 is MNHEY and CDR2 is SMNVEV (reference sequence). The V gene lost 6 bases and the J gene lost 4 bases, with 16 bases spanning the gap. The CDR3 is CASSPWEGENQPQHF. In DNA form, the CDR3 reads TGTGCCAGCAGCCCCTGGGAGGGGGAAAATCAGCCCCAGCATTTT.

The chain links TRBV25-1 to TRBJ1-1; no clear D gene. The CDR3 extends over 13 amino acids. The ends were cut back, 1 base at V and 8 bases at J, with 11 bases in the middle. The germline gives CDR1 MGHDK, CDR2 SYGVNS. The chain's CDR3 is CASSELAPGEAFF. DNA for the CDR3: TGTGCCAGCAGTGAATTGGCACCTGGCGAAGCTTTCTTT.

V is TRBV7-3 and J is TRBJ2-2; TRBD2 matches 8 bases. Unmatched junction bases numbered 2, after V lost 5 bases and J lost 6 bases. This CDR3 is 13 amino acids long. Looked up from germline, CDR1 is SGHTA and CDR2 is FQGTGA. The CDR3 DNA reads TGTGCCAGCAGCGCGGGGGGCCCCGGGGAGCTGTTTTTT. Protein sequence: CASSAGGPGELFF.

J is TRBJ1-2 and V is TRBV28, with 8 bases lining up with TRBD1. Germline CDR1 is MDHEN and CDR2 is SYDVKM. This CDR3 has 16 residues. V lost 6 bases, J lost 5 bases, and 14 bases stayed unmatched. The CDR3 here is CASSPGRDRPLYGYTF. DNA for the CDR3: TGTGCCAGCAGCCCGGGGCGGGACAGGCCCCTTTATGGCTACACCTTC.

The chain employs TRBV19 and TRBJ1-1, with D possibly being TRBD1 (5 bases). Germline loops: CDR1 LNHDA, CDR2 SQIVND (reference sequence). The ends were cut back, 5 bases at V and 5 bases at J, with 6 bases in the middle. This CDR3 has 11 residues. The CDR3 DNA follows: TGTGCCAGTAGTCGGGGGACTGAAGCTTTCTTT. Protein: CASSRGTEAFF.

This chain's CDR3 is CASSPSSYEQYF. As DNA, the CDR3 is TGTGCCAGCTCACCGTCCAGCTACGAGCAGTACTTC. The chain has TRBV18 and TRBJ2-7; D uncertain. This CDR3 contains 12 residues. Germline CDR1 is KGHSH and CDR2 is LQKENI. The V end lost 3 bases, the J end lost 3 bases, and 6 bases lay between the germline ends.

The chain combines TRBV15 with TRBJ1-3; TRBD1 is a possible D gene (6 bases). The CDR3 has 15 amino acids. V was pared by 1 base and J by 1 base, with 8 bases between. Germline V gene sequence: CDR1 LNHNV, CDR2 YYDKDF (reference sequence). Here the CDR3 reads CATSRVGTSGNTIYF. CDR3 nucleotides: TGTGCCACCAGCAGAGTGGGGACATCTGGAAACACCATATATTTT.

The V call is TRBV4-2, the J call TRBJ2-3, with TRBD2 matching 10 bases. The CDR3 sequence is 16 residues long. V shed 0 bases, J shed 4 bases, and the junction held 4 bases outside the gene matches. Per germline, CDR1 LGHNA and CDR2 YNFKEQ. The CDR3: CASSQEKRGGPDTQYF. CDR3 coding DNA: TGTGCCAGCAGCCAAGAAAAGCGGGGGGGCCCAGATACGCAGTATTTT.

CDR3 protein: CASSYRATEAFF. CDR3 sequence (DNA): TGTGCCAGCAGTTACAGGGCCACTGAAGCTTTCTTT. The V call is TRBV28, the J call TRBJ1-1; D is perhaps TRBD1 (6 bases). Between the trimmed V and J ends, which lost 4 bases and 4 bases, there was a span of 7 bases. The CDR3 has 12 amino acids. Germline V gene lookup returns CDR1 MDHEN and CDR2 SYDVKM. The complete variable domain, with remaining parts taken from reference TRBV28 and TRBJ1-1, reads DVKVTQSSRYLVKRTGEKVFLECVQDMDHENMFWYRQDPGLGLRLIYFSYDVKMKEKGDIPEGYSVSREKKERFSLILESASTNQTSMYLCASSYRATEAFFGQGTRLTVV.

The chain links TRBV4-1 to TRBJ1-4; 7 nucleotides match TRBD1. This CDR3 is built from 16 residues. Germline trimming cut 4 bases from V and 3 bases from J; bases unmatched to any gene: 8. Germline V lookup: CDR1 MGHRA, CDR2 YSYEKL. In nucleotides, the CDR3 is TGCGCCAGCAGCCCAGAACAGGGACAGCCTAATGAAAAACTGTTTTTT. It codes for CASSPEQGQPNEKLFF.

J is TRBJ2-5 and V is TRBV4-2; 9 nucleotides agree with TRBD2. Trimming cost V 0 bases and J 5 bases; bases outside gene matches: 4. This CDR3 has 15 amino acids. The germline V gene has CDR1 LGHNA and CDR2 YNFKEQ. The CDR3, as DNA: TGTGCCAGCAGCCAAGAAGCGGGGGGCTTGGAGACCCAGTACTTC. Translating it yields CASSQEAGGLETQYF.

This clone is a singleton in its sample. V usage is TRBV4-2 and J usage is TRBJ2-3; 9 bases agree with TRBD2. J was trimmed by 5 bases and V by 1 base; bases with no gene match: 4. Germline V gene data show CDR1 as LGHNA and CDR2 as YNFKEQ. The CDR3 is 15 residues long. CDR3 coding DNA: TGTGCCAGCAGCCAAGGAGGCGGGGGGGGAGATACGCAGTATTTT. Its translation: CASSQGGGGGDTQYF.

Note on this clone: One end of the junction is discordant with germline, which a read error may explain. J is TRBJ2-1 and V is TRBV7-7, with 9 nucleotides matching TRBD2. CDR1 and CDR2 from the germline V gene are SSHAT and FNYEAQ (reference sequence). There are 16 residues in the CDR3. For the CDR3, the DNA is TGTGCTAGCAGCTTAGCAGCGGGGGGCCCCTACAATGAGCAGTTCTTC. Its translation: CASSLAAGGPYNEQFF.